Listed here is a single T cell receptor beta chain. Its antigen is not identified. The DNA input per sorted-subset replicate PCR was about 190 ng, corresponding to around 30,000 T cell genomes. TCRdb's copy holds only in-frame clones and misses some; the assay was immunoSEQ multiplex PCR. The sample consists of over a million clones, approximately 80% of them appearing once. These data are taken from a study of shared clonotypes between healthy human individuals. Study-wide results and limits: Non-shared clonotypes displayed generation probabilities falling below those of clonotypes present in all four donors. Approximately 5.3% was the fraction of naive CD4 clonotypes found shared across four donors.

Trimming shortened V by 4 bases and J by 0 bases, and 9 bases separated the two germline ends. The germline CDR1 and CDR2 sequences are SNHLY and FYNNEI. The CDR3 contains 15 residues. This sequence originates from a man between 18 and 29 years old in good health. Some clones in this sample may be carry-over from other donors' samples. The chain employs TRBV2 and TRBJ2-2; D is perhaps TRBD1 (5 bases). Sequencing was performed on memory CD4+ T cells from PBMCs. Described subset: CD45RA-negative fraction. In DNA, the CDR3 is TGTGCCAGCAGTGTAGGCAGGGCGAACACCGGGGAGCTGTTTTTT. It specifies CASSVGRANTGELFF.